Presented here are 23 T cell receptor beta chains from one specimen sequenced in a study of T cells in Graves' hyperthyroidism and ophthalmopathy. TCR beta CDR3 region amplification was performed from RNA transcripts. The study used the HTBI primer set for a first-round RT-PCR of the TCR CDR3. MiXCR, applied by TCRdb to the multiplex PCR reads, yields one record per CDR3 protein. The sample yields approximately 570,000 distinct CDR3 sequences, approximately 20% seen once. The source material was blood. Source of these receptors: a man between 35 and 55 years old with Graves' ophthalmopathy.

This clonotype was counted at least ten times. This sequence joins TRBV30 and TRBJ2-1, with 8 nucleotides matching TRBD2. Germline V CDR1 and CDR2: GTSNPN, SVGIG (reference sequence). CDR3 length: 15 amino acids. After removal of 3 bases from V and 3 bases from J, the junction contained 7 bases not matched to a gene. CDR3 sequence: CAWSPKRGFYNEQFF. In DNA, the CDR3 is TGTGCCTGGAGCCCCAAGCGGGGGTTCTACAATGAGCAGTTCTTC.

The rearrangement links TRBV6-1 to TRBJ1-4; the D is unclear. Trimming stripped 7 bases from V and 5 bases from J, with 14 bases between. The CDR3 contains 14 residues. CDR1 is MNHNS and CDR2 is SASEGT in the germline V gene. In DNA, the CDR3 is TGTGCCAGCAAAATAGGAACCTGGAATGAAAAACTGTTTTTT. Translated: CASKIGTWNEKLFF.

As regards this clonotype: At one end the junction does not follow the germline gene, possibly because of a read error. The rearrangement links TRBV18 to TRBJ1-3; D call uncertain. Germline-derived CDR1 and CDR2 are KGHSH and LQKENI. This CDR3 comprises 17 residues. The CDR3 loop reads CASSPRMSVSLGDTIYF. The DNA for the CDR3 is TGTGCCAGCTCACCAAGAATGAGCGTCTCCCTTGGAGACACCATATATTTT.

Concerning this clonotype: Just one base apart from a much larger clone, this may be a read error. V is TRBV5-1 and J is TRBJ1-1; 7 bases match TRBD1. This CDR3 has 16 residues. Germline loops: CDR1 SGHRS, CDR2 YFSETQ. CDR3 loop: CTSSLNDRAIGTEAFF. CDR3 sequence (DNA): TGCACCAGCAGCCTGAACGACAGGGCAATTGGCACTGAAGCTTTCTTT.

The sample holds a few counts of this clonotype. The chain links TRBV5-6 to TRBJ2-3; 10 bases line up with TRBD2. Per germline, CDR1 SGHDT and CDR2 YYEEEE. This CDR3 contains 14 residues. J lost 8 bases, V lost 2 bases, and 5 bases had no gene match. The DNA of the CDR3 is TGTGCCAGCAGCTTTTCTAGCGGGAGTGGTACGCAGTATTTT. Encoded protein: CASSFSSGSGTQYF.

This clonotype was counted between two and nine times. This sequence joins TRBV5-6 and TRBJ2-7; D unclear. Trimming left V 4 bases short and J 2 bases short, with 7 bases between. This CDR3 is 12 amino acids long. Germline V lookup: CDR1 SGHDT, CDR2 YYEEEE. The CDR3 sequence is CASSREAYEQYF. CDR3 nucleotide sequence: TGTGCCAGCAGCCGAGAGGCCTACGAGCAGTACTTC.

In its sample, this clonotype was seen many times. The chain employs TRBV11-2 and TRBJ2-3; no clear D gene. V was shortened by 0 bases and J by 6 bases, with 7 bases between the two germline ends. CDR3 length: 13 amino acids. The germline gives CDR1 SGHAT, CDR2 FQNNGV. The CDR3 region is CASSLDNGDTQYF. Written as DNA, the CDR3 is TGTGCCAGCAGCTTAGACAACGGGGATACGCAGTATTTT. The whole variable domain, remainder taken from reference TRBV11-2 and TRBJ2-3, is EAGVAQSPRYKIIEKRQSVAFWCNPISGHATLYWYQQILGQGPKLLIQFQNNGVVDDSQLPKDRFSAERLKGVDSTLKIQPAKLEDSAVYLCASSLDNGDTQYFGPGTRLTVL.

The chain is built from TRBV5-1 and TRBJ2-7; unclear D gene. Trimming shortened V by 4 bases and J by 7 bases, and 15 bases separated the two germline ends. The CDR3 runs to 13 residues. Germline V gene data show CDR1 as SGHRS and CDR2 as YFSETQ. The CDR3 DNA reads as TGCGCCAGCAGCGCACTTGGCCCCTGGGAGCAGTACTTC. Residues: CASSALGPWEQYF.

This clonotype occurred a few times. The genes are TRBV7-2 and TRBJ1-1; the D gene is possibly TRBD1 (5 bases). Per the germline V gene, CDR1 is SGHTA and CDR2 is FQGNSA. The CDR3 covers 15 residues. Deletions cut 5 bases from V and 3 bases from J, with 16 bases between. This chain's CDR3 is CASSIKWGLDTEAFF. For the CDR3, the DNA is TGTGCCAGCAGCATTAAGTGGGGCCTGGACACTGAAGCTTTCTTT.

The gene calls are TRBV5-1 and TRBJ2-1; 13 positions match TRBD2. V gave up 4 bases and J gave up 1 base; unmatched junction bases: 5. The CDR3 length is 17 residues. The germline gives CDR1 SGHRS, CDR2 YFSETQ. The CDR3 DNA reads as TGCGCCAGCAGCAGGACTAGCGGGGGCCTTTCCTACAATGAGCAGTTCTTC. This encodes CASSRTSGGLSYNEQFF. Drawing the rest from reference TRBV5-1 and TRBJ2-1, the complete variable domain is KAGVTQTPRYLIKTRGQQVTLSCSPISGHRSVSWYQQTPGQGLQFLFEYFSETQRNKGNFPGRFSGRQFSNSRSEMNVSTLELGDSALYLCASSRTSGGLSYNEQFFGPGTRLTVL.

Note on this clonotype: A read error may produce the germline difference seen at one junction end. The chain carries TRBV27 and TRBJ1-4, with 9 nucleotides matching TRBD1. Germline-derived CDR1 and CDR2 are MNHEY and SMNVEV (reference sequence). The CDR3 has 14 residues. The chain's CDR3 is CASSGGQGVEKPFF. CDR3 DNA sequence: TGTGCCAGCAGTGGGGGACAGGGTGTGGAAAAACCGTTTTTT.

The V gene is TRBV27, the J gene TRBJ2-1; D is unresolved. The V and J ends lost 3 bases and 8 bases respectively, with 17 bases between them. The length of the CDR3 is 15 residues. Germline-derived CDR1 and CDR2 are MNHEY and SMNVEV (reference sequence). The CDR3 loop reads CASSFKETLRDEQFF. CDR3 nucleotides: TGTGCCAGCAGTTTCAAGGAAACCCTTCGGGATGAGCAGTTCTTC.

This clonotype has a handful of counts. This chain links TRBV10-1 with TRBJ1-5; D is unclear. With 3 bases removed from V and 3 bases from J, the gap between germline ends came to 6 bases. From germline, CDR1 is WNHNN and CDR2 SYGVQD (reference sequence). This CDR3 has 13 amino acids. The CDR3, as DNA: TGCGCCAGCAGTGAAGGGAACAATCAGCCCCAGCATTTT. Its translation is CASSEGNNQPQHF.

This clonotype has at least ten counts. The chain combines TRBV29-1 with TRBJ1-1; D ambiguous. Deletions cut 4 bases from V and 1 base from J, with 16 bases between. The germline gives CDR1 SQVTM, CDR2 ANQGSEA. The length of the CDR3 is 15 residues. CDR3: CSVVNVAERNTEAFF. CDR3 bases: TGCAGCGTTGTGAACGTCGCGGAACGGAACACTGAAGCTTTCTTT.

The chain links TRBV11-3 to TRBJ2-1; 15 nucleotides agree with TRBD2. With V trimmed by 5 bases and J by 3 bases, 5 bases remained unmatched. The CDR3 covers 17 residues. CDR1 is SGHNT and CDR2 is YENEEA in the germline V gene. As DNA, the CDR3 is TGTGCCAGCAGCCCGGGACTAGCGGGAGGTAACTACAATGAGCAGTTCTTC. This translates into CASSPGLAGGNYNEQFF.

The CDR3 loop reads CASSLPTRVTGELFF. CDR3 sequence (DNA): TGTGCCAGCAGCTTGCCGACCAGGGTGACCGGGGAGCTGTTTTTT. This chain connects TRBV5-8 to TRBJ2-2, with a possible D match to TRBD1 (5 bases). CDR1 SGHTS and CDR2 YDEGEE come from the germline V gene. Trimming shortened V by 1 base and J by 5 bases, and 12 bases separated the two germline ends. There are 15 residues in the CDR3. The full variable domain, with the rest looked up from reference TRBV5-8 and TRBJ2-2, is EAGVTQSPTHLIKTRGQQATLRCSPISGHTSVYWYQQALGLGLQFLLWYDEGEERNRGNFPPRFSGRQFPNYSSELNVNALELEDSALYLCASSLPTRVTGELFFGEGSRLTVL.

This clonotype has ten or more counts. This chain links TRBV5-1 with TRBJ1-1, with 8 nucleotides matching TRBD1. This CDR3 region has 15 residues. Trimming cost V 4 bases and J 0 bases; bases outside gene matches: 5. CDR1 is SGHRS, CDR2 YFSETQ, per germline. CDR3 bases: TGCGCCAGCAGCGGAAGACAGGGGATGAACACTGAAGCTTTCTTT. Translating gives CASSGRQGMNTEAFF. Using reference TRBV5-1 and TRBJ1-1 for the parts outside the CDR3, the full variable domain is KAGVTQTPRYLIKTRGQQVTLSCSPISGHRSVSWYQQTPGQGLQFLFEYFSETQRNKGNFPGRFSGRQFSNSRSEMNVSTLELGDSALYLCASSGRQGMNTEAFFGQGTRLTVV.

This chain connects TRBV5-1 to TRBJ1-1, with 8 bases lining up with TRBD1. The CDR3 is 14 amino acids. Germline V gene data show CDR1 as SGHRS and CDR2 as YFSETQ. V dropped 4 bases and J dropped 3; count of bases not matched to a gene: 5. CDR3 sequence: CASSEGQGYTEAFF. CDR3 bases: TGCGCCAGCAGCGAAGGACAGGGCTACACTGAAGCTTTCTTT.

Many counts were recorded for this clonotype. V gene TRBV28 combines with J gene TRBJ2-7; D possibly matches TRBD1 or TRBD2 (5 bases each). With 4 bases removed from V and 3 bases from J, the gap between germline ends came to 19 bases. The V gene's germline CDR1 is MDHEN and CDR2 SYDVKM. The CDR3 spans 16 residues. This CDR3 reads CASSSAGRDGFYEQYF. DNA for the CDR3: TGTGCCAGCAGTTCCGCCGGACGGGACGGTTTCTACGAGCAGTACTTC.

The sample holds many counts of this clonotype. This rearrangement joins TRBV3-1 to TRBJ1-1; 10 bases line up with TRBD1. CDR1 and CDR2 (germline): LGHDT, YNNKEL (reference sequence). The CDR3 runs to 14 residues. With 4 bases clipped from V and 3 bases from J, the junction kept 2 bases outside the gene matches. The CDR3 reads CASSRQGAYTEAFF. CDR3 DNA: TGTGCCAGCAGCCGACAGGGGGCTTACACTGAAGCTTTCTTT.

This clonotype was recorded many times. The rearrangement uses TRBV30 and TRBJ2-3; TRBD2 matches at 8 bases. The germline V gene has CDR1 GTSNPN and CDR2 SVGIG (reference sequence). CDR3 length: 16 amino acids. After removal of 0 bases from V and 3 bases from J, the junction contained 8 bases not matched to a gene. In DNA, the CDR3 is TGTGCCTGGAGTGTGGTTCCGGGAGGGTGGACAGATACGCAGTATTTT. Translation gives CAWSVVPGGWTDTQYF.

This clonotype was detected ten times or more. The chain employs TRBV13 and TRBJ2-3; possible D gene TRBD2, 7 bases. Germline CDR1 is PRHDT and CDR2 is FYEKMQ (reference sequence). Trimming shortened V by 5 bases and J by 2 bases, and 17 bases separated the two germline ends. This CDR3 contains 16 residues. The CDR3 DNA follows: TGTGCCAGCAGCCCCTGGGGGGGGCGAAACACAGATACGCAGTATTTT. As protein: CASSPWGGRNTDTQYF.

The chain carries TRBV7-9 and TRBJ1-2, with D unresolved. The germline V gene encodes CDR1 SEHNR and CDR2 FQNEAQ (reference sequence). The CDR3 is 13 residues long. V lost 0 bases to trimming and J lost 8 bases, with 10 bases between them. Here the CDR3 reads CASSLAGEGGYTF. Here the CDR3 DNA reads TGTGCCAGCAGCTTAGCTGGGGAGGGCGGCTACACCTTC.